This T cell receptor (beta chain) is drawn from a study of T cells in Graves' hyperthyroidism and ophthalmopathy. Study conclusions and caveats: A model built on 13 V-J features separated ophthalmopathy from stable hyperthyroidism.

Amplification yielded TCR beta CDR3 regions, with RNA transcripts as the source. When the TCR CDR3 underwent first-round RT-PCR, the HTBI primer set was used. TCRdb reprocessed the multiplex PCR reads with MiXCR, giving one entry per CDR3 protein. Of about 570,000 distinct CDR3 sequences detected, roughly 46% appear once; the ten largest clones hold roughly 19%. The V end lost 0 bases, the J end lost 10 bases, and 13 bases lay between the germline ends. The CDR3 is made up of 15 amino acids. The germline gives CDR1 LGHDT, CDR2 YNNKEL (reference sequence). Many counts were recorded for this clonotype. No antigen is known for it.

The chain links TRBV3-1 to TRBJ1-6; D not certain. The clonotype comes from an adult woman with Graves' disease, either hyperthyroidism or ophthalmopathy (not recorded which). What was sequenced was peripheral blood or thyroid tissue (not recorded which). The CDR3 DNA is TGTGCCAGCAGCCAAGATCGGGCAGGATGGTCACCCCTCCACTTT. This codes for CASSQDRAGWSPLHF.